These T cell receptor beta chains were read from a single sample in a study of early T cells in non-severe SARS-CoV-2 infection. TCRdb re-called the 5' RACE reads through MiXCR, storing one row per CDR3 protein. The sample lists roughly 70,000 distinct CDR3 sequences, approximately 13% occurring once. Input material: whole blood. These receptors all stem from an adult who was a healthcare worker with PCR-confirmed SARS-CoV-2 infection or an uninfected control (not recorded which). CDR3s include the opening cysteine and the closing phenylalanine or tryptophan.

v_gene: TRBV20-1; len: 14; CDR3aa: CSARTGGIWETQYF
v_gene: TRBV20-1; len: 15; CDR3aa: CSARDEPSGRYEQFF
v_gene: TRBV7-9; len: 19; CDR3aa: CASSLVRTSSGRHTGELFF
v_gene: TRBV28; len: 14; CDR3aa: CASSLSGSNTEAFF
v_gene: TRBV28; len: 17; CDR3aa: CASSETGWGAYNSPLHF
v_gene: TRBV6-5; len: 12; CDR3aa: CASSYYGETQYF
v_gene: TRBV20-1; len: 14; CDR3aa: CSASWASGTDTQYF
v_gene: TRBV7-9; len: 14; CDR3aa: CATERGLGDTEAFF
v_gene: TRBV6-1; len: 13; CDR3aa: CASRTASTDTQYF
v_gene: TRBV5-1; len: 16; CDR3aa: CASRASGTGSYNEQFF
v_gene: TRBV7-3; len: 15; CDR3aa: CASSRDRTDTGELFF
v_gene: TRBV7-6; len: 15; CDR3aa: CASSHRGSGANVLTF
v_gene: TRBV29-1; len: 13; CDR3aa: CSVSYGRANEQFF
v_gene: TRBV13; len: 16; CDR3aa: CASTPREGHNNSPLHF
v_gene: TRBV28; len: 12; CDR3aa: CASSDRLYGYTF
v_gene: TRBV19; len: 17; CDR3aa: CASSIVSSGATKNIQYF
v_gene: TRBV18; len: 10; CDR3aa: CASSGDTQYF
v_gene: TRBV20-1; len: 15; CDR3aa: CSAKSGASSYNEQFF
v_gene: TRBV5-1; len: 14; CDR3aa: CASSLNRFNYGYTF
v_gene: TRBV18; len: 14; CDR3aa: CASSPDRGLNEQYF
v_gene: TRBV11-2; len: 14; CDR3aa: CASSSMRGLGEQYF
v_gene: TRBV27; len: 16; CDR3aa: CASSPIAGGPEDTQYF
v_gene: TRBV29-1; len: 11; CDR3aa: CSHNLGEKLFF
v_gene: TRBV5-1; len: 18; CDR3aa: CASSLGGSGGKITYEQYF
v_gene: TRBV6-5; len: 14; CDR3aa: CASSYMALGTEAFF
v_gene: TRBV4-3; len: 15; CDR3aa: CASSQDLDSNQPQHF
v_gene: TRBV5-1; len: 12; CDR3aa: CASSWDTDTQYF
v_gene: TRBV10-1; len: 17; CDR3aa: CASSERGGTANTGELFF
v_gene: TRBV5-4; len: 16; CDR3aa: CASSPDGGMAQETQYF
v_gene: TRBV4-1; len: 14; CDR3aa: CASSQKGTGGQQYF
v_gene: TRBV12-3/TRBV12-4; len: 13; CDR3aa: CASRVAGNQPQHF
v_gene: TRBV29-1; len: 10; CDR3aa: CSGLWDEQFF
v_gene: TRBV28; len: 15; CDR3aa: CASMRDRVSYNEQFF
v_gene: TRBV6-2/TRBV6-3; len: 17; CDR3aa: CASSYEPGGSNTGELFF
v_gene: TRBV12-3/TRBV12-4; len: 15; CDR3aa: CASSFGLAGGNEQFF
v_gene: TRBV7-2; len: 17; CDR3aa: CASSPRDRGLDTGEAFF
v_gene: TRBV20-1; len: 14; CDR3aa: CSAPRGRVYDEQYF
v_gene: TRBV5-1; len: 13; CDR3aa: CASGAGGNYGYTF
v_gene: TRBV6-5; len: 16; CDR3aa: CASSTRTSGRRDTQYF
v_gene: TRBV27; len: 13; CDR3aa: CASSWDRGRGYTF
v_gene: TRBV10-3; len: 13; CDR3aa: CAISGVDYNEQFF
v_gene: TRBV11-1; len: 15; CDR3aa: CASSFRLVSYNEQFF
v_gene: TRBV7-3; len: 14; CDR3aa: CASKPGRGNTEAFF
v_gene: TRBV14; len: 12; CDR3aa: CASLRNTDTQYF
v_gene: TRBV7-9; len: 16; CDR3aa: CASSYSSGSNTGELFF
v_gene: TRBV7-8; len: 15; CDR3aa: CASSWTSGIPYEQYF
v_gene: TRBV28; len: 14; CDR3aa: CATDGAEAYNEQFF
v_gene: TRBV5-1; len: 16; CDR3aa: CASSLRGASTNNEQFF
v_gene: TRBV20-1; len: 20; CDR3aa: CSARTQRPGTSGTSSYEQYF
v_gene: TRBV4-1; len: 16; CDR3aa: CASSPTGGTDTGELFF
v_gene: TRBV6-2/TRBV6-3; len: 16; CDR3aa: CASSYTANSNTGELFF
v_gene: TRBV20-1; len: 12; CDR3aa: CSAGATTDTQYF
v_gene: TRBV10-3; len: 14; CDR3aa: CASRGQHSTDTQYF
v_gene: TRBV7-9; len: 14; CDR3aa: CASSLEANNSPLHF
v_gene: TRBV24-1; len: 15; CDR3aa: CATSDLEGHTGELFF
v_gene: TRBV28; len: 14; CDR3aa: CASCGTAVYNEQFF
v_gene: TRBV29-1; len: 15; CDR3aa: CSVLLFGMTYNEQFF
v_gene: TRBV6-5; len: 12; CDR3aa: CASRTGDTGYTF
v_gene: TRBV3-1; len: 12; CDR3aa: CASSPFTGELFF